The entry below describes one T cell receptor (beta chain). No antigen is known for it. The input lacks base qualities; no much larger clone sits a single base away. These data come from a study of CD8+ T cells in alopecia areata listed by TCRdb under 2018. Looking at the study overall: The treated patients took part in an open-label pilot trial in which moderate-to-severe alopecia areata was treated with oral tofacitinib at 5 to 10 mg twice daily. Tofacitinib was given for 6 to 18 months, followed by 6 months of follow-up off drug to assess delayed response and recurrence. Disease severity in treated patients was measured with the SALT score, which quantifies the percentage of affected scalp surface area. In both human patients and the C3H/HeJ mouse model, the study applied high-throughput TCRbeta sequencing to look at T cell clonal expansion in alopecia areata. On the human side, TCRbeta sequencing was run on scalp tissue and on sorted CD4+ and CD8+ peripheral blood T cells from healthy controls and from alopecia areata patients with either patchy or totalis/universalis disease. Patients on tofacitinib were biopsied at baseline and after 4 and 24 weeks of treatment, and several of the patients also had a later scalp biopsy. Scalp clonality was compared among normal scalp (n=4), patchy alopecia areata scalp (n=8), and alopecia totalis/universalis scalp (n=8). The RNA source kit depended on sample type: the PAXgene miRNA kit for fixed scalp, the miRNeasy kit for PBMCs, and the RNeasy kit for mouse skin. TCRbeta CDR3 regions were amplified by immunoSEQ multiplex PCR with 35 Vbeta forward and 13 Jbeta reverse primers. The investigation overall reported the following: Compared with normal scalp, lesional scalp had higher clonality and more expanded CD8+ clones, particularly in alopecia totalis/universalis, a pattern that suggests antigenic drive. Tofacitinib significantly decreased scalp clonality and the number of expanded CD8+ clones among the top 100 scalp clones. Because the treated cohort was small and had only one nonresponder, larger studies are needed to examine links between baseline CD8+ expansion and response. Shared TCR sequences between patients were less evident than in mice, which may be partly attributable to HLA diversity in the patient population. Unlike mouse skin, where gammadelta T cells dominate, normal human skin contains resident alphabeta T cells that get sequenced too, which complicates analysis of the scalp TCR repertoire. Many expanded lesional clones persisted in scalp and blood during tofacitinib treatment, which may partly explain relapse after stopping treatment.

Libraries were made using the immunoSEQ multiplex PCR assay. RNA was extracted from all samples and reverse transcribed into cDNA, which served as template for TCR sequencing. First-strand cDNA was synthesized using SuperScript III with a 2:1 mix of oligo-dT and random hexamers. Amplification bias was assessed with a synthetic immune receptor repertoire, and residual bias was removed computationally. As for the authors' bioinformatics: Raw reads were preprocessed to remove errors, and CDR3 was defined according to IMGT conventions as the region from the conserved cysteine to phenylalanine. Clonality was calculated as 1 minus Shannon entropy normalized by log2 of the number of productive unique TCRs. CD4 or CD8 identity of scalp clones was inferred by cross-referencing scalp TCRbeta sequences with sorted blood CD4 and CD8 repertoires. TCRdb took over this immuneACCESS table, retaining in-frame rearrangements with V and J assigned. Such tables are incomplete; in checked studies, under half of the missing clones stem from an unresolved V gene, and the remainder is unexplained. V and J calls and clone size follow that table, whereas D and trimming were derived from the DNA. The sample profile shows about 270,000 clones; 50% to 75% of them were found once. The biggest ten clones account for 0.8% to 1% of the sample.

CDR1 SGHDT and CDR2 YYEEEE are derived from the germline V gene. The junction shows trimming of 4 bases on V and 6 bases on J, plus 17 bases between the germline ends. Its CDR3 holds 14 amino acids, cysteine through phenylalanine. Of the read, only the CDR3 DNA is kept; its 42 bases are in frame from base 1. The treatment or condition label, as the study defines it: oral pan-JAK inhibitor, 5-10 mg twice daily. From alopecia areata patients, peripheral blood was collected along with lesional scalp punch biopsies. PBMCs were isolated by density centrifugation and stained for CD3, CD4 and CD8, and CD4+ and CD8+ T cells were sorted on a FACSAria.

The source was CD4+ T cells sorted from blood, collected around week 54, from a patient treated with tofacitinib. The sequence came from a human donor with alopecia areata. The sequence joins TRBV5-6 to TRBJ2-7, and TRBD1 may be the D gene, going by 5 matching bases. In nucleotides, the sequence is TGTGCCAGCAGCCCCGTTGGCAGGGAACGCGAGCAGTACTTC. It encodes CASSPVGREREQYF.